A selection of T cell receptor beta chains follows, all from one sample in a study of T cells in Graves' hyperthyroidism and ophthalmopathy. TCRdb re-called the multiplex PCR reads with MiXCR, one entry per CDR3 protein. Of approximately 300,000 distinct CDR3 sequences in the sample, about 17% were seen once. Sequenced sample: blood. Every receptor here comes from a woman between 55 and 75 years old with Graves' ophthalmopathy. Both conserved end residues are part of each CDR3. Each record gives: CDR3 protein, CDR3 DNA, D gene, J gene, clone size, V gene. D genes are given only for firm matches. Some rows mark clone size as missing; the rest say once, few, many or name a class of expanded clone.

cdr3_aa: CASSLKGSGANVLTF
cdr3_nt: TGTGCCAGCAGCTTAAAGGGATCTGGGGCCAACGTCCTGACTTTC
d_call: NA
j_call: TRBJ2-6
clone_size: few
v_call: TRBV7-9

cdr3_aa: CAISDPSGRDTQYF
cdr3_nt: TGTGCCATCAGTGACCCCTCCGGCCGAGATACGCAGTATTTT
d_call: NA
j_call: TRBJ2-3
clone_size: NA
v_call: TRBV10-3

cdr3_aa: CASSLGVGGIFEAFF
cdr3_nt: TGCGCCAGCAGCTTGGGGGTAGGAGGGATCTTTGAAGCTTTCTTT
d_call: NA
j_call: TRBJ1-1
clone_size: NA
v_call: TRBV5-1

cdr3_aa: CASSDSQPQHF
cdr3_nt: TGTGCCAGCAGTGACAGCCAGCCCCAGCATTTT
d_call: NA
j_call: TRBJ1-5
clone_size: few
v_call: TRBV6-1

cdr3_aa: CASSLRRGSEKLFF
cdr3_nt: TGTGCCAGCAGTTTGAGGAGGGGGAGCGAAAAACTGTTTTTT
d_call: NA
j_call: TRBJ1-4
clone_size: many
v_call: TRBV28

cdr3_aa: CASSPRSRDQFTGELFF
cdr3_nt: TGTGCCAGCAGCCCCCGATCTCGGGACCAATTCACCGGGGAGCTGTTTTTT
d_call: NA
j_call: TRBJ2-2
clone_size: few
v_call: TRBV9

cdr3_aa: CSARGSGSGYGYTF
cdr3_nt: TGCAGTGCTAGAGGGTCAGGTAGCGGATATGGCTACACCTTC
d_call: NA
j_call: TRBJ1-2
clone_size: many
v_call: TRBV20-1

cdr3_aa: CASSLLNQETQYF
cdr3_nt: TGTGCCAGCAGCTTACTGAACCAAGAGACCCAGTACTTC
d_call: NA
j_call: TRBJ2-5
clone_size: few
v_call: TRBV7-9

cdr3_aa: CASSRLRSEKLFF
cdr3_nt: TGTGCCAGCAGCCGCCTCCGATCTGAAAAACTGTTTTTT
d_call: NA
j_call: TRBJ1-4
clone_size: many
v_call: TRBV12-3/TRBV12-4

cdr3_aa: CASRRGGGDNQPQHF
cdr3_nt: TGTGCCAGCAGACGGGGAGGAGGGGATAATCAGCCCCAGCATTTT
d_call: NA
j_call: TRBJ1-5
clone_size: many
v_call: TRBV7-2

cdr3_aa: CASSWDSSYEQYF
cdr3_nt: TGTGCCAGCAGTTGGGACAGCTCCTACGAGCAGTACTTC
d_call: TRBD1
j_call: TRBJ2-7
clone_size: many
v_call: TRBV6-2/TRBV6-3

cdr3_aa: CASSPSDFLRDEAFF
cdr3_nt: TGTGCCAGCAGCCCCTCTGACTTCCTGCGGGATGAAGCTTTCTTT
d_call: NA
j_call: TRBJ1-1
clone_size: many
v_call: TRBV5-5

cdr3_aa: CASSLRGGRSGEQFF
cdr3_nt: TGTGCCAGCAGCTTACGGGGCGGGAGAAGCGGTGAGCAGTTCTTC
d_call: TRBD2
j_call: TRBJ2-1
clone_size: many
v_call: TRBV7-9

cdr3_aa: CASSETRGGYNEQFF
cdr3_nt: TGTGCCAGCAGTGAAACCCGCGGGGGATACAATGAGCAGTTCTTC
d_call: TRBD2
j_call: TRBJ2-1
clone_size: NA
v_call: TRBV2

cdr3_aa: CASSVEYSHKTDTQYF
cdr3_nt: TGTGCCAGCAGCGTAGAGTATTCCCACAAAACAGATACGCAGTATTTT
d_call: NA
j_call: TRBJ2-3
clone_size: many
v_call: TRBV9

cdr3_aa: CASSGRDWNTGELFF
cdr3_nt: TGTGCCAGCAGCGGCCGGGACTGGAACACCGGGGAGCTGTTTTTT
d_call: NA
j_call: TRBJ2-2
clone_size: NA
v_call: TRBV9

cdr3_aa: CASIQLAGGHEQYF
cdr3_nt: TGTGCCAGCATTCAACTGGCGGGGGGGCACGAGCAGTACTTC
d_call: TRBD2
j_call: TRBJ2-7
clone_size: few
v_call: TRBV6-1

cdr3_aa: CASSQVGTGYGYTF
cdr3_nt: TGCGCCAGCAGCCAAGTAGGGACAGGGTATGGCTACACCTTC
d_call: TRBD1
j_call: TRBJ1-2
clone_size: few
v_call: TRBV4-3

cdr3_aa: CASSYSGTAGETQYF
cdr3_nt: TGTGCCAGCAGTTACTCCGGGACGGCTGGGGAGACCCAGTACTTC
d_call: NA
j_call: TRBJ2-5
clone_size: many
v_call: TRBV6-5

cdr3_aa: CATSETETGTSDTQYF
cdr3_nt: TGTGCCACCAGTGAGACCGAGACAGGGACCTCAGATACGCAGTATTTT
d_call: TRBD1
j_call: TRBJ2-3
clone_size: NA
v_call: TRBV24-1

cdr3_aa: CASSLRQTQETQYF
cdr3_nt: TGTGCCAGCAGTCTCCGACAGACCCAAGAGACCCAGTACTTC
d_call: NA
j_call: TRBJ2-5
clone_size: few
v_call: TRBV28

cdr3_aa: CASSVGHGAKNIQYF
cdr3_nt: TGTGCCAGCAGCGTGGGACACGGAGCCAAAAACATTCAGTACTTC
d_call: NA
j_call: TRBJ2-4
clone_size: NA
v_call: TRBV5-4

cdr3_aa: CASSVGVAKNIQYF
cdr3_nt: TGTGCCAGCAGCGTGGGAGTTGCCAAAAACATTCAGTACTTC
d_call: NA
j_call: TRBJ2-4
clone_size: few
v_call: TRBV11-3

cdr3_aa: CASSDNRGTEAFF
cdr3_nt: TGTGCCAGCAGTGATAATCGGGGTACTGAAGCTTTCTTT
d_call: NA
j_call: TRBJ1-1
clone_size: many
v_call: TRBV2

cdr3_aa: CASSIQDGSGANVLTF
cdr3_nt: TGTGCCAGCAGCATACAGGACGGCTCTGGGGCCAACGTCCTGACTTTC
d_call: NA
j_call: TRBJ2-6
clone_size: NA
v_call: TRBV4-2

cdr3_aa: CASSPQPGQGGTQYF
cdr3_nt: TGTGCCAGCAGCCCGCAACCGGGACAGGGAGGGACCCAGTACTTC
d_call: TRBD1
j_call: TRBJ2-5
clone_size: NA
v_call: TRBV7-3

cdr3_aa: CASSQLGSGELFF
cdr3_nt: TGTGCCAGCAGCCAGTTGGGGTCCGGGGAGCTGTTTTTT
d_call: NA
j_call: TRBJ2-2
clone_size: many
v_call: TRBV3-1

cdr3_aa: CASSLTGYTFRNQPQHF
cdr3_nt: TGTGCCAGCAGTCTAACAGGATACACATTCCGCAATCAGCCCCAGCATTTT
d_call: NA
j_call: TRBJ1-5
clone_size: many
v_call: TRBV27

cdr3_aa: CASSQEGWGPSTDTQYF
cdr3_nt: TGCGCCAGCAGCCAAGAGGGGTGGGGCCCTAGCACAGATACGCAGTATTTT
d_call: NA
j_call: TRBJ2-3
clone_size: many
v_call: TRBV4-3

cdr3_aa: CASRQGPRYTQYF
cdr3_nt: TGCGCCAGCAGGCAGGGCCCCCGGTATACGCAGTATTTT
d_call: NA
j_call: TRBJ2-3
clone_size: many
v_call: TRBV5-1

cdr3_aa: CSALGQGGTGELFF
cdr3_nt: TGCAGTGCTCTGGGACAGGGAGGCACCGGGGAGCTGTTTTTT
d_call: TRBD1
j_call: TRBJ2-2
clone_size: once
v_call: TRBV20-1

cdr3_aa: CASSSGLAGETQYF
cdr3_nt: TGTGCCAGCAGCTCAGGACTAGCAGGAGAGACCCAGTACTTC
d_call: TRBD2
j_call: TRBJ2-5
clone_size: many
v_call: TRBV7-2

cdr3_aa: CASSSAGQGSYEQYF
cdr3_nt: TGTGCCAGCTCATCGGCGGGACAGGGATCCTACGAGCAGTACTTC
d_call: TRBD1
j_call: TRBJ2-7
clone_size: many
v_call: TRBV18

cdr3_aa: CASSGRLARGGTQYF
cdr3_nt: TGTGCCAGCAGTGGGCGACTAGCGAGGGGGGGGACCCAGTACTTC
d_call: TRBD2
j_call: TRBJ2-5
clone_size: many
v_call: TRBV2